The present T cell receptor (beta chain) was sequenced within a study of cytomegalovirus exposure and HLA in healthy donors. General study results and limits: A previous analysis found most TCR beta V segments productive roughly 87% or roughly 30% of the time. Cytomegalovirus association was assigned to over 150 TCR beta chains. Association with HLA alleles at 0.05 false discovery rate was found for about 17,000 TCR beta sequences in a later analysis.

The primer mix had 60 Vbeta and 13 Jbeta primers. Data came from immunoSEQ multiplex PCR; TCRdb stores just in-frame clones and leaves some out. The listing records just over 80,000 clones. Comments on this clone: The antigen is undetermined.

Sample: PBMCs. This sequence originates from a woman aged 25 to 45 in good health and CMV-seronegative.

This chain's CDR3 is CASSQRPAGNTDTQYF. CDR3 in DNA: TGTGCCAGCAGCCAGAGACCGGCAGGAAACACAGATACGCAGTATTTT. The rearrangement links TRBV4-2 to TRBJ2-3; D unclear. V dropped 3 bases and J dropped 2 bases, with 15 bases sitting between them. The CDR3 spans 16 residues. The germline gives CDR1 LGHNA, CDR2 YNFKEQ.